The clone carrying this TCR beta chain was seen just once. This specimen belongs to a study of blood T cell repertoires in COVID-19. Across the whole study: From T cells, B-cell-depleted T cells, or PBMCs came the material, which was cDNA or gDNA.

This study enrolled people aged about 18 to 90 from about two dozen US geographic areas. Cohort assignment relied on participant-reported clinical history. Donors in Cohort 3 counted as recovered after two negative PCRs, clearance, or symptom resolution. Only in-frame clones appear in the TCRdb table, and some are missing; sequencing was by immunoSEQ multiplex PCR. There are about 240,000 clones in the sample; roughly 91% occur only once, and about 4% lies in the top ten. This TCR derives from a woman in her 30s who had recovered from COVID-19. Sequencing was done on a sample of PBMCs or T cells enriched from blood (not recorded which).

In DNA, the CDR3 is TGTGCCAGCAGCCGACTAACCGGGACAGGTGACACTGAAGCTTTCTTT. It translates to CASSRLTGTGDTEAFF. The chain employs TRBV5-6 and TRBJ1-1; 8 bases are a match to TRBD1. V shed 4 bases, J shed 3 bases, and the junction held 11 bases outside the gene matches. The CDR3 is 16 amino acids. The germline V gene encodes CDR1 SGHDT and CDR2 YYEEEE.